This entry lists 16 T cell receptor beta chains sequenced from one sample in a study of cytomegalovirus exposure and HLA in healthy donors. PCR primers comprised 60 Vbeta and 13 Jbeta primers. Libraries were prepared by immunoSEQ multiplex PCR; TCRdb keeps only in-frame clonotypes and omits some of them. The sample lists about 180,000 clones, 80% to 85% occurring once. Sequences were obtained from PBMCs. Receptors originate from a woman aged 25 to 39 in good health and CMV-seronegative.

The CDR3 protein is CASSEGVSADTQYF. The CDR3 DNA is TGTGCCAGCAGTGAAGGGGTTAGTGCAGATACGCAGTATTTT. The chain links TRBV28 to TRBJ2-3; weak D call: TRBD1 (5 bases). Trimming removed 5 bases at V and 4 bases at J, with 13 bases between. This CDR3 has 14 amino acids. Per the germline V gene, CDR1 is MDHEN and CDR2 is SYDVKM.

V and J are TRBV5-4 and TRBJ2-3; tentative D call: TRBD1 (6 bases). Germline V lookup: CDR1 SGHNT, CDR2 YYREEE (reference sequence). The CDR3 consists of 16 residues. Trimming took 3 bases from V and 3 from J, leaving 17 bases between them. CDR3 coding DNA: TGTGCCAGCAGCTATGAAACAGGGTCAGGGACAGATACGCAGTATTTT. Translating gives CASSYETGSGTDTQYF.

As regards this clone: The junction departs from germline at one end; a sequencing error may be responsible. This chain joins TRBV18 and TRBJ2-1; TRBD1 aligns across 7 bases. Per the germline V gene, CDR1 is KGHSH and CDR2 is LQKENI. This CDR3 contains 14 residues. The CDR3 sequence: CASSPQGRGNEQFF. The CDR3 DNA reads as TGTGCCAGCTCCCCACAGGGGCGCGGTAATGAGCAGTTCTTC.

The rearrangement links TRBV19 to TRBJ2-2, with D possibly matching TRBD1 (5 bases). Between the trimmed V and J ends, which lost 1 base and 4 bases, there was a span of 13 bases. CDR1 LNHDA and CDR2 SQIVND come from the germline V gene (reference sequence). The CDR3 length is 16 residues. This chain's CDR3 is CASSIVSSGSTGELFF. The DNA of the CDR3 is TGTGCCAGTAGTATAGTGTCTTCAGGGTCCACCGGGGAGCTGTTTTTT. The full variable domain, its missing parts supplied by reference TRBV19 and TRBJ2-2, is DGGITQSPKYLFRKEGQNVTLSCEQNLNHDAMYWYRQDPGQGLRLIYYSQIVNDFQKGDIAEGYSVSREKKESFPLTVTSAQKNPTAFYLCASSIVSSGSTGELFFGEGSRLTVL.

The V gene is TRBV30, the J gene TRBJ2-6; D possibly corresponds to TRBD1 (6 bases). Germline CDR1 GTSNPN, CDR2 SVGIG (reference sequence). The CDR3 runs to 13 residues. The V gene lost 4 bases and the J gene lost 4 bases, with 8 bases spanning the gap. CDR3 DNA sequence: TGTGCCTGGACAGGGACAGGGGCCAACGTCCTGACTTTC. Its protein product is CAWTGTGANVLTF.

The chain carries TRBV7-9 and TRBJ2-6, with D unclear. The CDR3 runs 14 residues. Germline V gene data show CDR1 as SEHNR and CDR2 as FQNEAQ (reference sequence). Deletions cut 3 bases from V and 2 bases from J, with 5 bases between. In DNA form, the CDR3 reads TGTGCCAGCAGCTTGCAGGCTGGGGCCAACGTCCTGACTTTC. Its protein is CASSLQAGANVLTF.

This clone occurred a few times. The chain couples TRBV4-3 to TRBJ2-6; 11 bases are shared with TRBD1. J lost 3 bases, V lost 7 bases, and 8 bases had no gene match. Germline V gives CDR1 LGHNA, CDR2 YSLEER. The CDR3 consists of 17 residues. In DNA, the CDR3 is TGCGCCAGCACTCCCGGGACAGGGGGTTTTGGGGCCAACGTCCTGACTTTC. This gives the protein CASTPGTGGFGANVLTF.

This clone was counted only a few times. The V and J genes are TRBV29-1 and TRBJ2-1; 8 positions agree with TRBD2. The ends lost 1 base at V and 6 bases at J; junction bases unmatched: 14. This CDR3 spans 17 amino acids. The germline gives CDR1 SQVTM, CDR2 ANQGSEA. The CDR3 region has the DNA TGCAGCGTTGAAGGAGCGGGAGTATTCTTTTCGTTCAATGAGCAGTTCTTC. It specifies CSVEGAGVFFSFNEQFF.

The chain has TRBV6-1 and TRBJ2-5; 7 bases map to TRBD1. The assigned J gene may be wrong: the sequence end matches TRBJ2-7 better. The CDR3 has 14 residues. Germline V gene sequence: CDR1 MNHNS, CDR2 SASEGT. CDR3 DNA sequence: TGTGCCAGCAGTCCCGGGACAGCCCCCTACGAGCAGTACTTC. This codes for CASSPGTAPYEQYF.

The V call is TRBV29-1, the J call TRBJ1-2; a weak D match, TRBD1 (5 bases). Deletions cut 3 bases from V and 4 bases from J, with 9 bases between. CDR1 is SQVTM, CDR2 ANQGSEA, per germline. The CDR3 covers 12 residues. Written as DNA, the CDR3 is TGCAGCGTTGAGGCAGGGCCCTATGGCTACACCTTC. Its protein product is CSVEAGPYGYTF.

The rearrangement joins TRBV19 to TRBJ2-4; 8 bases map to TRBD2. The CDR3 is 14 residues long. Trimming took 7 bases from V and 9 from J; bases not matched to a gene: 11. Germline V lookup: CDR1 LNHDA, CDR2 SQIVND (reference sequence). The CDR3 DNA reads as TGTGCCAGTACCCCGGGACTAGATTACGGCATTCAGTACTTC. Its protein product is CASTPGLDYGIQYF.

The gene calls are TRBV6-5 and TRBJ1-5; D is ambiguous. V dropped 3 bases and J dropped 1 base, with 10 bases sitting between them. Germline CDR1 reads MNHEY; CDR2 reads SVGAGI. This CDR3 spans 15 amino acids. The CDR3 reads CASSYGGRSNQPQHF. CDR3 bases: TGTGCCAGCAGTTATGGTGGCAGGAGCAATCAGCCCCAGCATTTT.

This clone has a handful of counts. V usage is TRBV7-2 and J usage is TRBJ1-5, with D hard to call. Per the germline V gene, CDR1 is SGHTA and CDR2 is FQGNSA. The V end lost 2 bases, the J end lost 0 bases, and 5 bases lay between the germline ends. The CDR3 is 14 residues long. The CDR3 nucleotides read TGTGCCAGCAGCTTAAGCAATAGCAATCAGCCCCAGCATTTT. Amino acid sequence: CASSLSNSNQPQHF. The whole variable domain, remainder taken from reference TRBV7-2 and TRBJ1-5, is GAGVSQSPSNKVTEKGKDVELRCDPISGHTALYWYRQSLGQGLEFLIYFQGNSAPDKSGLPSDRFSAERTGGSVSTLTIQRTQQEDSAVYLCASSLSNSNQPQHFGDGTRLSIL.

V usage is TRBV9 and J usage is TRBJ2-5, with 8 bases lining up with TRBD2. This CDR3 has 18 amino acids. The V gene end was trimmed by 3 bases and the J gene end by 2 bases; junction bases not matched to a gene: 15. Germline CDR1 reads SGDLS; CDR2 reads YYNGEE. The CDR3 DNA reads as TGTGCCAGCAGCGCCCCTGCAAGGGCGGGGGGTTTGCAAGAGACCCAGTACTTC. Protein product: CASSAPARAGGLQETQYF.

The chain is built from TRBV28 and TRBJ2-2; D gene ambiguous. Deletions cut 2 bases from V and 4 bases from J, with 8 bases between. The CDR3 has 14 residues. Germline CDR1 is MDHEN and CDR2 is SYDVKM. CDR3 DNA sequence: TGTGCCAGCAGTTTACACTACGGCACCGGGGAGCTGTTTTTT. It codes for CASSLHYGTGELFF.

The rearrangement links TRBV7-8 to TRBJ1-5; no firm D call. This CDR3 comprises 14 residues. Trimming pared 0 bases from V and 6 bases from J, leaving 9 bases between. Looked up from germline, CDR1 is SGHVS and CDR2 is FQNEAQ. The CDR3 loop is CASSLAVVGQPQHF. The CDR3 bases are TGTGCCAGCAGCTTAGCGGTTGTCGGTCAGCCCCAGCATTTT.